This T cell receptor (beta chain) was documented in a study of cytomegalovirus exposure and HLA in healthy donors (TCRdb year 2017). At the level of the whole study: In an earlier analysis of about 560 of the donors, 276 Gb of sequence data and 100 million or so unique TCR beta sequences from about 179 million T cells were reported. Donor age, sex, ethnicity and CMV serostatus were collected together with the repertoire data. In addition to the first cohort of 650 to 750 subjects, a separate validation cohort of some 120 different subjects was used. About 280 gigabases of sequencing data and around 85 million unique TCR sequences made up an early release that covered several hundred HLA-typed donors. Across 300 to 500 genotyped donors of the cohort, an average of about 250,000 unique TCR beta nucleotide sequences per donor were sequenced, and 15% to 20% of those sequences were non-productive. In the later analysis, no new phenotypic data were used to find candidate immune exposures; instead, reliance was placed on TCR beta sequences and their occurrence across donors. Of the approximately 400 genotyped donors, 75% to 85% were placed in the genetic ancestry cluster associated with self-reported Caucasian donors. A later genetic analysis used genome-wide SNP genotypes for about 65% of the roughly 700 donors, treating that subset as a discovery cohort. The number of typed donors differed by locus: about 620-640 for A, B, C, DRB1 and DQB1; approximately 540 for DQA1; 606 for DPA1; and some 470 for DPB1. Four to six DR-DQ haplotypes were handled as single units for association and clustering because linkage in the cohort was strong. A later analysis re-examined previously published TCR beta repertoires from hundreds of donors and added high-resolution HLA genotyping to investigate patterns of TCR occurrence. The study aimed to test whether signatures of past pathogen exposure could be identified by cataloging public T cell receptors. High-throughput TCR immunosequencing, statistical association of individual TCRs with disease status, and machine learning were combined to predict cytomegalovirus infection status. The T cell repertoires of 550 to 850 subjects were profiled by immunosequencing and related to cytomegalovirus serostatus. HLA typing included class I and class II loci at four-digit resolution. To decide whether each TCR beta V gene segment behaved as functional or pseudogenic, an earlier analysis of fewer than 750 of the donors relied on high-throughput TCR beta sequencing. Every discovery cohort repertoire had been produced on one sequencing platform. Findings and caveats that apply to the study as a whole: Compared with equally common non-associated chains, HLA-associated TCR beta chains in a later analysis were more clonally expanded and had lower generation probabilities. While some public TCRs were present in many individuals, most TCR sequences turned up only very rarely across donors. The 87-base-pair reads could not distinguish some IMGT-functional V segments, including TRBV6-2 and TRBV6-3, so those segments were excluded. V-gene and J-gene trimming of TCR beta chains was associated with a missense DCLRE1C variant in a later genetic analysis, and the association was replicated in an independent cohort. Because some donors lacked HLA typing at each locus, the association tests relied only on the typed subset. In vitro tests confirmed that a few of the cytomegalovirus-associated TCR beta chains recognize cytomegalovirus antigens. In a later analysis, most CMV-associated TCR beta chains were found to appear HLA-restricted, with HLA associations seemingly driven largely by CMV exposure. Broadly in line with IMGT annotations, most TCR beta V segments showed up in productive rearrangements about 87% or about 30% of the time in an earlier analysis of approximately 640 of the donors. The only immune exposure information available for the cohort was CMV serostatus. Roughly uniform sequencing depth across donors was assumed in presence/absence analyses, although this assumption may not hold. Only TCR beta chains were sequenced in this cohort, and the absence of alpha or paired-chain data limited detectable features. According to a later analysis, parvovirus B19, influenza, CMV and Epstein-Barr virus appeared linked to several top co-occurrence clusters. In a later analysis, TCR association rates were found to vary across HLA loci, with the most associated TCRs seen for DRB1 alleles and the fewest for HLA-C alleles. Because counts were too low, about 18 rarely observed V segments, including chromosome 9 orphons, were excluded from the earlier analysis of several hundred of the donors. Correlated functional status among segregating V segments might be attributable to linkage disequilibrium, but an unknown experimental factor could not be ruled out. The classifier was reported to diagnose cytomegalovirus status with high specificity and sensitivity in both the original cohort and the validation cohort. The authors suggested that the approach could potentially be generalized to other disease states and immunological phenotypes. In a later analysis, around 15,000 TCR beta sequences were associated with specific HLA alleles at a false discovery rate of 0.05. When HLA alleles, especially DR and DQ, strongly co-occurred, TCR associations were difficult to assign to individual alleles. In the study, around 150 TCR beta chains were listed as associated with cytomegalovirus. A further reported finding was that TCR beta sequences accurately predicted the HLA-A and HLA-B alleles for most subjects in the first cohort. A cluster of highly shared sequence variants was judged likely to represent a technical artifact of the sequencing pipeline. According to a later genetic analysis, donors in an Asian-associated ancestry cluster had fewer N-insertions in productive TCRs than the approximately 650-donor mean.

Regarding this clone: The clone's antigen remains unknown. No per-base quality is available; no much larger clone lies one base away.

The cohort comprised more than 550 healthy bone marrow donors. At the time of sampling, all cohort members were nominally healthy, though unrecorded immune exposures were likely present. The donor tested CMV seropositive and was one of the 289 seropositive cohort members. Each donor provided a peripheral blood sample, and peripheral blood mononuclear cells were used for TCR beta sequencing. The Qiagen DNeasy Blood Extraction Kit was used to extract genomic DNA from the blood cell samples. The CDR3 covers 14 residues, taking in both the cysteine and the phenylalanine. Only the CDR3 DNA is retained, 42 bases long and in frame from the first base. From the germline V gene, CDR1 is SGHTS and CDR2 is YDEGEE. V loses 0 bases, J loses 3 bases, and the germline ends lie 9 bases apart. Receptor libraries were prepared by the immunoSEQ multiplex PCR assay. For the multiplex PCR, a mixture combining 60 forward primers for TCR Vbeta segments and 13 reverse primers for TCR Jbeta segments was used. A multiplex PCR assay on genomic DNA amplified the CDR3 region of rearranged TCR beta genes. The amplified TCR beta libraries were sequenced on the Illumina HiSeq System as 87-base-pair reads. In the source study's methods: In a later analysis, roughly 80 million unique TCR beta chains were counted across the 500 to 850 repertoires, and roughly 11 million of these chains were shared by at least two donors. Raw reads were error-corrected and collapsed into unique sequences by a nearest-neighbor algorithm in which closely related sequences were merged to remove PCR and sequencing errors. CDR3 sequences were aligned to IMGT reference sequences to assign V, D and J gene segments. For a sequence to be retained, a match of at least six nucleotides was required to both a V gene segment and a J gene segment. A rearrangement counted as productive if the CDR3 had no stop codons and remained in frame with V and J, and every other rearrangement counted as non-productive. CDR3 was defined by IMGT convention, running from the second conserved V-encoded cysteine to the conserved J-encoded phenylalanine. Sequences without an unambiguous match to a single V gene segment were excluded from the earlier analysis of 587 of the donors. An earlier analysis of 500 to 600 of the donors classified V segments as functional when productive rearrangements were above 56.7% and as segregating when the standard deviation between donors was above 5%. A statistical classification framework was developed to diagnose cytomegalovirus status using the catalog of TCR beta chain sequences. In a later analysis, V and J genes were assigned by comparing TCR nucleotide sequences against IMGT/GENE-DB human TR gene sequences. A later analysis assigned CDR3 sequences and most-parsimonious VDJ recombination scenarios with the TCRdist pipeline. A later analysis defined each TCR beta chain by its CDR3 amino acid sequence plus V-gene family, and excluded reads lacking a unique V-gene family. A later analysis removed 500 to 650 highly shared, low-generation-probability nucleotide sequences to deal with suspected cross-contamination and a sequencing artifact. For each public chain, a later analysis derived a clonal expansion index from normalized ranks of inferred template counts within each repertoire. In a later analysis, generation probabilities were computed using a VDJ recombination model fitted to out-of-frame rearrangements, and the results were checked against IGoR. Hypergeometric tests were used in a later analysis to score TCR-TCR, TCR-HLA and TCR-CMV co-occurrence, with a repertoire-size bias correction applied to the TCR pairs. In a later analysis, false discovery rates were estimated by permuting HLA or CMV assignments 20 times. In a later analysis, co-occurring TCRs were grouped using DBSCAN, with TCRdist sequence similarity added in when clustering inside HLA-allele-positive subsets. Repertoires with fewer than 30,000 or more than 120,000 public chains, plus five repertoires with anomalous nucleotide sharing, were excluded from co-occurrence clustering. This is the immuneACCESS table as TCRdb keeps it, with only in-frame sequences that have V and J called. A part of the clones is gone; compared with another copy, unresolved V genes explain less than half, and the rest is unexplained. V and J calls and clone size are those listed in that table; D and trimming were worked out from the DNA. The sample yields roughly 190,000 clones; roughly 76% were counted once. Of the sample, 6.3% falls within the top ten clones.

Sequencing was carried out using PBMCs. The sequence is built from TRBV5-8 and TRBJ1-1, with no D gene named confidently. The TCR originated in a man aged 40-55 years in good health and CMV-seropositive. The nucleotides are TGTGCCAGCAGCTTGGCCCGCGCACACACTGAAGCTTTCTTT. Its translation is CASSLARAHTEAFF.